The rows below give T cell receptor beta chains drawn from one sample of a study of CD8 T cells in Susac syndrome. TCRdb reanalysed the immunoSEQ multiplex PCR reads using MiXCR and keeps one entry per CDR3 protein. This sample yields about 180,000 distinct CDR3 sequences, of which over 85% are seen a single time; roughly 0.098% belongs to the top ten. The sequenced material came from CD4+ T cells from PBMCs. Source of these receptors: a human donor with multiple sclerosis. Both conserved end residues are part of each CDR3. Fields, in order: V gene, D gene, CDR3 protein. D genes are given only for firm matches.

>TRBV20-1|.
CSVKGGGIYEQYF
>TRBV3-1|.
CASSQVPFATEAFF
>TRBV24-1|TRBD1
CATGTGKQETQYF
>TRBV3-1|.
CASSQLLSRSYEQYF
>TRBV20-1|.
CSAYDPSAYEQYF
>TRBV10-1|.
CASSEYDTQYF
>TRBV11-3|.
CASSWGQAKFSEQYF
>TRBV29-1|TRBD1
CSVEVIRPGQGRGSPLHF
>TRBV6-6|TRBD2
CASSYGGRARETQYF
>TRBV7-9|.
CASSLQGKDEQFF
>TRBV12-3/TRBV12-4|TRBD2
CASRPAGGRGTGELFF
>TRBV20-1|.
CSAAMNNEQFF
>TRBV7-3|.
CASSHYGTPGTDTQYF
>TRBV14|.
CASSPQPGSMYEQYF
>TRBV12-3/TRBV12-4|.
CASNIGTWGTNEKLFF